This is a list of T cell receptor beta chains from one sample in a study of pediatric ulcerative colitis. Sequenced by immunoSEQ multiplex PCR; TCRdb stores in-frame clones only, minus some. Of about 64,000 clones listed, about nine tenths are singletons. What was sequenced was blood. The receptors were gathered from a boy aged 5-17 years with severe ulcerative colitis. Each CDR3 is given with its conserved first and last residue. A D gene is named only where the DNA matches it firmly. Size tells how often a clone was seen (once, few, many) or the class of an expanded clone, and some rows leave it out.

clone_size	d_call	v_call	j_call	cdr3_aa	cdr3_nt
once	TRBD2	TRBV19	TRBJ2-1	CASSLFPGLAVYNEQFF	TGTGCCAGTAGTCTGTTTCCGGGACTAGCGGTCTACAATGAGCAGTTCTTC
.	.	TRBV7-9	TRBJ2-7	CASSITSYEQYF	TGTGCCAGCAGCATAACTTCCTACGAGCAGTACTTC
once	.	TRBV27	TRBJ2-5	CASSLSLAPGETQYF	TGTGCCAGCAGTTTAAGTCTAGCCCCCGGGGAGACCCAGTACTTC
.	TRBD2	TRBV5-1	TRBJ2-1	CASRPRGGSDEQFF	TGCGCCAGCAGACCGCGGGGGGGATCAGACGAGCAGTTCTTC
.	TRBD1	TRBV11-3	TRBJ1-1	CAVRQGGRNTEAFF	TGTGCCGTCAGACAGGGGGGGAGGAACACTGAAGCTTTCTTT
.	.	TRBV10-3	TRBJ2-7	CAISVVAPNYEQYF	TGTGCCATCAGTGTGGTCGCTCCAAACTACGAGCAGTACTTC
.	.	TRBV4-1	TRBJ2-3	CASSPQTDTQYF	TGCGCCAGCAGCCCCCAGACAGATACGCAGTATTTT
once	.	TRBV7-9	TRBJ1-1	CASSSAGAEAFF	TGTGCCAGCAGCTCAGCAGGGGCTGAAGCTTTCTTT
.	TRBD2	TRBV19	TRBJ2-7	CASSEAGATYSYEQYF	TGTGCCAGTAGTGAAGCGGGAGCCACCTACTCCTACGAGCAGTACTTC
.	TRBD2	TRBV6-1	TRBJ2-7	CASSDYVSGSNSYEQYF	TGTGCCAGCAGTGATTACGTTAGCGGGAGTAACTCCTACGAGCAGTACTTC
.	TRBD1	TRBV7-8	TRBJ2-7	CASSKRQGIISSYEQYF	TGTGCCAGCAGCAAGCGACAGGGAATAATTTCCTCCTACGAGCAGTACTTC
.	.	TRBV5-4	TRBJ2-7	CAGGTQGFGEQYF	TGTGCCGGTGGGACCCAGGGTTTCGGCGAGCAGTACTTC
.	.	TRBV4-1	TRBJ2-1	CASSQGSYEQFF	TGCGCCAGCAGCCAAGGATCTTATGAGCAGTTCTTC
.	.	TRBV27	TRBJ1-6	CASSTGYNSPLHF	TGTGCCAGCAGTACAGGTTATAATTCACCCCTCCACTTT
.	.	TRBV19	TRBJ2-7	CASSLLGRVYEQYF	TGTGCCAGTAGTCTCTTAGGGAGAGTATACGAGCAGTACTTC
.	TRBD1	TRBV9	TRBJ1-2	CASSVALTGVGGYTF	TGTGCCAGCAGCGTAGCTCTGACAGGGGTTGGTGGCTACACCTTC
.	.	TRBV2	TRBJ2-5	CATQRYAQQETQYF	TGTGCCACTCAACGATATGCGCAGCAAGAGACCCAGTACTTC
.	.	TRBV6-6	TRBJ1-1	CASSYINGGTEAFF	TGTGCCAGCAGTTACATTAATGGGGGCACTGAAGCTTTCTTT
.	.	TRBV11-2	TRBJ2-1	CASSLEVAGGGSEQFF	TGTGCCAGCAGCTTAGAAGTGGCAGGGGGCGGGAGTGAGCAGTTCTTC
.	.	TRBV19	TRBJ1-2	CASSISGVYTF	TGTGCCAGTAGTATATCAGGGGTCTACACCTTC
.	.	TRBV29-1	TRBJ2-2	CSVEFGNTGELFF	TGCAGCGTTGAATTCGGTAACACCGGGGAGCTGTTTTTT
.	.	TRBV5-6	TRBJ2-1	CASSLTDRQFF	TGTGCCAGCAGCTTGACCGACAGACAGTTCTTC
.	TRBD2	TRBV7-2	TRBJ2-5	CASSVSLAGGGQETQYF	TGTGCCAGCAGCGTAAGCTTAGCGGGAGGAGGGCAAGAGACCCAGTACTTC
.	TRBD2	TRBV5-4	TRBJ2-1	CASSGLAGGPIVNEQFF	TGTGCCAGCAGCGGTCTGGCGGGAGGGCCAATCGTAAATGAGCAGTTCTTC
.	TRBD2	TRBV6-6	TRBJ2-7	CASAAGEGEQYF	TGTGCCAGCGCGGCGGGAGAAGGCGAGCAGTACTTC
once	.	TRBV11-2	TRBJ2-1	CATRPSAYNEQFF	TGTGCCACCCGTCCCTCCGCGTACAATGAGCAGTTCTTC
once	TRBD2	TRBV6-6	TRBJ2-1	CASSSYTGGNEQFF	TGTGCCAGCAGTTCGTACACCGGGGGGAATGAGCAGTTCTTC
.	.	TRBV9	TRBJ1-1	CASSVIAGTDTEAFF	TGTGCCAGCAGCGTAATTGCAGGGACGGACACTGAAGCTTTCTTT
.	TRBD2	TRBV15	TRBJ2-3	CATSSHLTSGRTDTQYF	TGTGCCACCAGCAGCCACCTCACTAGCGGGAGGACAGATACGCAGTATTTT
.	.	TRBV4-3	TRBJ1-5	CASSQDWVARDQPQHF	TGCGCCAGCAGCCAAGATTGGGTGGCGCGGGATCAGCCCCAGCATTTT
.	.	TRBV30	TRBJ2-5	CAWSGWDKQETQYF	TGTGCCTGGAGTGGGTGGGACAAACAAGAGACCCAGTACTTC
few	.	TRBV4-3	TRBJ2-7	CASSQDLGQPYEQYF	TGCGCCAGCAGCCAAGATCTGGGACAACCCTACGAGCAGTACTTC
.	TRBD2	TRBV5-8	TRBJ2-3	CASSPGLAGGTDTQYF	TGTGCCAGCAGCCCAGGACTAGCGGGAGGGACAGATACGCAGTATTTT
.	.	TRBV6-5	TRBJ1-2	CASSRIGRDGYTF	TGTGCCAGCAGCCGAATCGGCAGGGATGGCTACACCTTC
.	TRBD1	TRBV7-2	TRBJ1-4	CASSLRQGASGKLFF	TGTGCCAGCAGCCTTCGACAGGGGGCTTCGGGAAAACTGTTTTTT
.	.	TRBV7-9	TRBJ2-6	CASSFSGPGANVLTF	TGTGCCAGCAGCTTTTCGGGCCCTGGGGCCAACGTCCTGACTTTC
.	TRBD1	TRBV7-8	TRBJ2-7	CASSAPDRVGYEQYF	TGTGCCAGCAGCGCCCCGGACAGGGTTGGGTACGAGCAGTACTTC
.	TRBD1	TRBV18	TRBJ2-1	CASSPIDRGMYNEQFF	TGTGCCAGCTCACCGATTGACAGGGGGATGTACAATGAGCAGTTCTTC
.	.	TRBV25-1	TRBJ2-3	CASSEFGRNTQYF	TGTGCCAGCAGTGAATTCGGAAGAAATACGCAGTATTTT
.	TRBD2	TRBV29-1	TRBJ2-5	CSVDAGELQETQYF	TGCAGCGTTGACGCGGGAGAGCTACAAGAGACCCAGTACTTC
few	.	TRBV6-1	TRBJ2-1	CASSDWGLYNEQFF	TGTGCCAGCAGTGACTGGGGTTTATACAATGAGCAGTTCTTC
.	.	TRBV7-9	TRBJ2-7	CASSDSPFGRVAYEQYF	TGTGCCAGCAGCGATAGTCCTTTCGGCAGGGTGGCCTACGAGCAGTACTTC
.	.	TRBV30	TRBJ2-3	CACHRTVSTDTQYF	TGTGCCTGTCACCGGACAGTGAGCACAGATACGCAGTATTTT
.	.	TRBV20-1	TRBJ2-7	CSASAPYEQYF	TGCAGTGCTAGCGCTCCCTACGAGCAGTACTTC
.	TRBD1	TRBV15	TRBJ2-7	CATSDRAYEQYF	TGTGCCACCAGCGACAGGGCCTACGAGCAGTACTTC
.	.	TRBV5-6	TRBJ2-5	CASSLTSKGETQYF	TGTGCCAGCAGCTTGACTAGTAAGGGGGAGACCCAGTACTTC
.	TRBD1	TRBV29-1	TRBJ2-7	CSVAPGQGIYEQYF	TGCAGCGTCGCCCCGGGACAGGGGATCTACGAGCAGTACTTC
.	TRBD2	TRBV14	TRBJ2-6	CASSQGPGGGANVLTF	TGTGCCAGCAGCCAAGGACCGGGAGGAGGGGCCAACGTCCTGACTTTC
.	.	TRBV29-1	TRBJ1-2	CSVVRDGGYGYTF	TGCAGCGTTGTCCGGGATGGCGGATATGGCTACACCTTC
once	TRBD2	TRBV7-9	TRBJ2-3	CASSLTSGDTDTQYF	TGTGCCAGCAGCTTGACTAGCGGAGACACAGATACGCAGTATTTT
.	TRBD1	TRBV4-2	TRBJ1-3	CASSQVTGGAGGNTIYF	TGTGCCAGCAGCCAAGTAACAGGGGGCGCGGGTGGAAACACCATATATTTT
.	.	TRBV7-2	TRBJ2-3	CASSLGFGRTTDTQYF	TGTGCCAGCAGCTTAGGGTTCGGTCGAACCACAGATACGCAGTATTTT
.	.	TRBV12-5	TRBJ1-1	CASGPFDRSNEAFF	TGTGCTAGTGGTCCCTTCGACAGGAGCAATGAAGCTTTCTTT
.	TRBD1	TRBV27	TRBJ2-7	CASSGTDYEQYF	TGTGCCAGCAGTGGGACAGACTACGAGCAGTACTTC
.	.	TRBV6-4	TRBJ1-2	CASSARGPQGNYGYTF	TGTGCCAGCAGTGCCCGGGGCCCCCAGGGGAACTATGGCTACACCTTC